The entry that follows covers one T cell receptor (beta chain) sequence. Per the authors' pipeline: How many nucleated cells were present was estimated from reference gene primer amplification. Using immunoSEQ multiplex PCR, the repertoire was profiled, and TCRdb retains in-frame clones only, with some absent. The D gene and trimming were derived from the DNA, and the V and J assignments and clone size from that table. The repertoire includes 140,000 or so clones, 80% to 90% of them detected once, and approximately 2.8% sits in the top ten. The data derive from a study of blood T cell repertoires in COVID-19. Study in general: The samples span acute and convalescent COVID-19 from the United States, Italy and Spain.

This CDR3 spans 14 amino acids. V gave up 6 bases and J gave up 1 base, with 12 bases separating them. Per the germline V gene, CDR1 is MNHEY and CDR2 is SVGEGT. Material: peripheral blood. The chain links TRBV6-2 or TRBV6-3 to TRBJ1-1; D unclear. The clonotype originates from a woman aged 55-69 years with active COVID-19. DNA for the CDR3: TGTGCCAGCAGCCTCCTGGAGAGGAACACTGAAGCTTTCTTT. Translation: CASSLLERNTEAFF.